This TCR beta chain was recorded in a study of blood T cell repertoires in COVID-19. Study background: Sample material is recorded as cDNA or gDNA derived from T cells, B-cell-depleted T cells, or PBMCs.

Here immunoSEQ multiplex PCR was the method, and the copy in TCRdb shows in-frame clones only, minus some. The repertoire includes about 300,000 clones, around 89% of them detected once, and over 5% sits in the top ten. This CDR3 spans 18 amino acids. Trimming at V came to 3 bases and at J to 6 bases, leaving 15 bases not matched to a gene. From germline, CDR1 is SGDLS and CDR2 YYNGEE. This chain connects TRBV9 to TRBJ2-7; 13 bases fit TRBD2. The specimen was peripheral blood. The receptor was derived from a woman between 50 and 59 years old with COVID-19, enrolled during active disease. This CDR3 reads CASSETGTGLAGDGEQYF. The DNA for the CDR3 is TGTGCCAGCAGCGAGACCGGGACAGGACTAGCGGGAGACGGCGAGCAGTACTTC.